The clone carrying this T cell receptor beta chain was observed a handful of times. This entry belongs to a study of blood T cell repertoires in COVID-19. Study-level information: The United States, Italy and Spain were the sources of the acute and convalescent COVID-19 samples. Sources were T cells, B-cell-depleted T cells, or PBMCs; the material itself was cDNA or gDNA.

Per the study methods: For nucleated cells, counts were estimated from reference gene primer amplification. Assay used: immunoSEQ multiplex PCR; TCRdb lists only in-frame clones, some missing. The V and J calls and the clone size are those of that table, but D and trimming were determined from the DNA. Altogether approximately 61,000 clones are present, about 77% being singletons, with the ten largest covering 25% to 35%. The germline V gene encodes CDR1 ENHRY and CDR2 SYGVKD. The CDR3 sequence is 15 residues long. The trim removed 11 bases at V and 4 bases at J, leaving 14 bases unmatched. The chain joins TRBV10-3 to TRBJ2-3, with 8 bases identical to TRBD2. The receptor was isolated from a human donor in a cohort sampled during active COVID-19. The source material was peripheral blood. The CDR3 spells CAASGQRESPDTQYF. CDR3 DNA: TGTGCCGCCAGTGGCCAGCGGGAGTCCCCAGATACGCAGTATTTT.